A single sample gave rise to the 25 T cell receptor beta chains below, sequenced in a study of T cell responses to AZD1222 COVID-19 vaccine (dated by TCRdb to about 2021). Preparation of the library involved the immunoSEQ multiplex PCR assay. TCRdb limited this immuneACCESS table to in-frame rearrangements with V and J called. A share of clones is missing; checked studies link under half to unresolved V genes, and the rest is unexplained. Within this sample are about 60,000 clones, with 85% to 95% of them counted one time only. In total, the top ten clones hold 6.3% of the sample. The time point label, read with the paper, signifies: about 28 days (+/-7) after the second vaccine dose. This specimen's treatment or condition label, per the study, means: meningococcal conjugate vaccine given as trial control. The source material was peripheral blood, sampled 28 days after the second dose of the MenACWY control vaccine. These receptors were taken from an adult who received the MenACWY meningococcal vaccine as a control.

About this clone itself: Different DNA sequences within this sample yield the same CDR3. The J gene is TRBJ1-5, the V gene TRBV19; TRBD1 might be the D (5 bases). Germline V CDR1 and CDR2: LNHDA, SQIVND (reference sequence). The CDR3 is 13 amino acids. V was cut by 6 bases and J by 4 bases, with 10 bases left in between. The DNA of the CDR3 is TGTGCCAGTAGCCCAGGGCTTAATCAGCCCCAGCATTTT. Residues: CASSPGLNQPQHF.

The chain employs TRBV9 and TRBJ1-4; weak D call: TRBD1 (6 bases). Germline loops: CDR1 SGDLS, CDR2 YYNGEE. Between the trimmed V and J ends, which lost 0 bases and 9 bases, there was a span of 12 bases. This CDR3 is built from 14 residues. The CDR3 nucleotides are TGTGCCAGCAGCGTAGCAGGTGGGGACAAAAAACTGTTTTTT. It codes for CASSVAGGDKKLFF.

This sequence joins TRBV7-9 and TRBJ1-2; possible D gene TRBD1, 6 bases. Germline V gene data show CDR1 as SEHNR and CDR2 as FQNEAQ (reference sequence). This CDR3 comprises 13 residues. The germline V and J ends were trimmed by 6 bases and 8 bases, with 16 bases remaining between them. As DNA, the CDR3 is TGTGCCAGCAGGGACACAGGGCCGGGGGGCTACACCTTC. Protein sequence: CASRDTGPGGYTF. The variable domain in full, completed from reference TRBV7-9 and TRBJ1-2, reads DTGVSQNPRHKITKRGQNVTFRCDPISEHNRLYWYRQTLGQGPEFLTYFQNEAQLEKSRLLSDRFSAERPKGSFSTLEIQRTEQGDSAMYLCASRDTGPGGYTFGSGTRLTVV.

The chain combines TRBV6-1 with TRBJ2-3, with D maybe TRBD2 (5 bases). Looked up from germline, CDR1 is MNHNS and CDR2 is SASEGT. There are 15 residues in the CDR3. Deletions cut 3 bases from V and 4 bases from J, with 14 bases between. CDR3 amino acids: CASSEILGSADTQYF. In DNA form, the CDR3 reads TGTGCCAGCAGTGAGATCTTGGGGAGCGCAGATACGCAGTATTTT.

The rearrangement joins TRBV5-4 to TRBJ2-7; TRBD1 might be the D (6 bases). V dropped 0 bases and J dropped 3 bases, with 10 bases sitting between them. The germline V gene has CDR1 SGHNT and CDR2 YYREEE (reference sequence). The CDR3 length is 14 residues. The CDR3 DNA reads TGTGCCAGCAGCTTGGAAGTGACAGGCTACGAGCAGTACTTC. This codes for CASSLEVTGYEQYF.

The rearrangement links TRBV7-9 to TRBJ2-1; D is perhaps TRBD2 (5 bases). Germline V gene lookup returns CDR1 SEHNR and CDR2 FQNEAQ (reference sequence). V was trimmed by 0 bases and J by 9 bases, leaving 9 bases between them. The CDR3 runs 13 residues. The CDR3 DNA reads TGTGCCAGCAGCTTAGCGGGAGCAGGTGAGCAGTTCTTC. It specifies CASSLAGAGEQFF.

The chain recombines TRBV5-1 with TRBJ2-2; TRBD2 agrees at 7 bases. This CDR3 is 15 amino acids long. Germline values: CDR1 SGHRS, CDR2 YFSETQ. V was pared by 5 bases and J by 2 bases, with 6 bases of the junction left unmatched. The CDR3 region has the DNA TGCGCCAGCAGAAGACCGGGACTAAACACCGGGGAGCTGTTTTTT. It yields the protein CASRRPGLNTGELFF.

The chain is built from TRBV3-1 (or the pseudogene TRBV3-2) and TRBJ1-6, with D hard to call. The CDR3 runs 15 residues. The germline V gene has CDR1 LGHDT and CDR2 YNNKEL (reference sequence). With 4 bases removed from V and 6 bases from J, the gap between germline ends came to 13 bases. The CDR3 is CASSLEGNSNSPLHF. CDR3 coding DNA: TGTGCCAGCAGCCTCGAGGGTAATTCTAATTCACCCCTCCACTTT.

The V gene is TRBV27, the J gene TRBJ2-7, with 7 bases fitting TRBD1. V trimming: 3 bases; J trimming: 0 bases; junction bases outside the gene matches: 2. There are 14 residues in the CDR3. CDR1 is MNHEY and CDR2 is SMNVEV in the germline V gene (reference sequence). The CDR3 nucleotides read TGTGCCAGCAGTTTTGGGGACAGCTCCTACGAGCAGTACTTC. It encodes CASSFGDSSYEQYF.

The rearrangement uses TRBV12-3 or TRBV12-4 and TRBJ1-2; D may be TRBD1 (5 bases). This CDR3 spans 13 amino acids. Trimming took 7 bases from V and 3 from J, leaving 12 bases between them. The CDR3 DNA reads TGTGCCAGCACCCCGGACACCTACTATGGCTACACCTTC. This sequence encodes CASTPDTYYGYTF.

The V and J genes are TRBV5-1 and TRBJ2-3; 10 nucleotides align to TRBD2. J lost 10 bases, V lost 6 bases, and 8 bases had no gene match. This CDR3 region has 13 residues. Germline V gene sequence: CDR1 SGHRS, CDR2 YFSETQ. CDR3 sequence reads: CASNPSGRGAQYF. The CDR3 DNA sequence: TGCGCCAGCAACCCTAGCGGGAGAGGTGCGCAGTATTTT.

The chain is built from TRBV3-1 (or the pseudogene TRBV3-2) and TRBJ2-7; D is unresolved. V dropped 0 bases and J dropped 5 bases, with 11 bases sitting between them. CDR3 length: 14 residues. Germline-derived CDR1 and CDR2 are LGHDT and YNNKEL (reference sequence). The CDR3 reads CASSQDPRVHEQYF. In nucleotides, the CDR3 is TGTGCCAGCAGCCAAGACCCTAGGGTTCACGAGCAGTACTTC.

The chain uses TRBV27 and TRBJ2-7; TRBD1 is a possible D gene (6 bases). V was trimmed by 5 bases and J by 2 bases, leaving 13 bases between them. This CDR3 region has 14 residues. Germline lookup yields CDR1 MNHEY and CDR2 SMNVEV (reference sequence). This CDR3 reads CASSLSRGAYEQYF. Written as DNA, the CDR3 is TGTGCCAGCAGTCTTAGCAGGGGTGCCTACGAGCAGTACTTC.

The chain carries TRBV4-3 and TRBJ2-1, with TRBD2 identical over 15 bases. The trim removed 0 bases at V and 3 bases at J, leaving 3 bases unmatched. The CDR3 runs 18 residues. The V gene's germline CDR1 is LGHNA and CDR2 YSLEER. The chain's CDR3 is CASSQEGTSGRHYNEQFF. DNA for the CDR3: TGCGCCAGCAGCCAAGAAGGGACTAGCGGGAGGCACTACAATGAGCAGTTCTTC.

The J gene is TRBJ2-1, the V gene TRBV6-2 or TRBV6-3; a possible D gene is TRBD2 (6 bases). V lost 6 bases, J lost 5 bases, and 20 bases lay in between. The CDR3 covers 16 residues. The germline V gene encodes CDR1 MNHEY and CDR2 SVGEGT. The CDR3 sequence is CASSGNLAQANNEQFF. CDR3 in DNA: TGTGCCAGCAGCGGGAACCTAGCGCAAGCTAACAATGAGCAGTTCTTC.

The chain couples TRBV6-4 to TRBJ2-2, with D possibly matching TRBD2 (5 bases). The CDR3 length is 14 residues. Between the trimmed V and J ends, which lost 6 bases and 7 bases, there was a span of 15 bases. Germline values: CDR1 MRHNA, CDR2 SNTAGT. The CDR3: CASRKDLAIGELFF. In DNA, the CDR3 is TGTGCCAGCAGGAAGGACTTAGCTATCGGGGAGCTGTTTTTT.

V gene TRBV4-2 combines with J gene TRBJ2-7, with 11 bases fitting TRBD1. Germline CDR1 LGHNA, CDR2 YNFKEQ. The CDR3 consists of 16 residues. With 1 base clipped from V and 3 bases from J, the junction kept 5 bases outside the gene matches. CDR3 sequence (DNA): TGTGCCAGCAGCCAAGGAGCCGGGACAGGGGGCTACGAGCAGTACTTC. It translates to CASSQGAGTGGYEQYF.

The rearrangement joins TRBV3-1 (or the pseudogene TRBV3-2) to TRBJ2-1; 7 nucleotides align to TRBD1. The CDR3 is made up of 11 amino acids. Germline V gene lookup returns CDR1 LGHDT and CDR2 YNNKEL (reference sequence). V trimming: 6 bases; J trimming: 10 bases; junction bases outside the gene matches: 3. The CDR3 is CASRGQIEQFF. CDR3 DNA sequence: TGTGCCAGCAGGGGACAGATCGAGCAGTTCTTC.

The chain couples TRBV4-3 to TRBJ2-3; D gene uncertain. The CDR3 totals 13 residues. Germline CDR1 reads LGHNA; CDR2 reads YSLEER. Between the trimmed V and J ends, which lost 4 bases and 0 bases, there was a span of 5 bases. The DNA of the CDR3 is TGCGCCAGCAGCCTGACTAGCACAGATACGCAGTATTTT. It is translated as CASSLTSTDTQYF.

This chain links TRBV29-1 with TRBJ1-1; D is uncertain. V was trimmed by 6 bases and J by 1 base, leaving 6 bases between them. The CDR3 extends over 11 amino acids. Germline CDR1 and CDR2: SQVTM and ANQGSEA. The CDR3 nucleotides read TGCAGCGTAGGATCGAACACTGAAGCTTTCTTT. It codes for CSVGSNTEAFF.

This clone was observed once. CDR3 sequence reads: CAWEGGQPQETQYF. The CDR3 DNA reads as TGTGCCTGGGAGGGGGGACAGCCTCAAGAGACCCAGTACTTC. V and J are TRBV30 and TRBJ2-5, with a tentative D call TRBD1 (7 bases). Trimming removed 5 bases from V and 2 bases from J, with 15 bases in between. This CDR3 comprises 14 residues. CDR1 and CDR2 (germline): GTSNPN, SVGIG (reference sequence).

V and J are TRBV7-2 and TRBJ1-3, with a weak D call TRBD1 (5 bases). Germline-derived CDR1 and CDR2 are SGHTA and FQGNSA. The V end was cut by 4 bases, the J end by 3 bases, with 13 bases between. The CDR3 is 15 amino acids. Here the CDR3 DNA reads TGTGCCAGCAGCTCGGGGCAGGGTGGTGGAAACACCATATATTTT. As protein: CASSSGQGGGNTIYF.

The V gene is TRBV6-6, the J gene TRBJ2-7; tentatively, D is TRBD2 (5 bases). Germline CDR1 is MNHNY and CDR2 is SVGAGI (reference sequence). Trimming shortened V by 2 bases and J by 5 bases, and 13 bases separated the two germline ends. The length of the CDR3 is 14 residues. CDR3 nucleotide sequence: TGTGCCAGCAGTTACGCCACCGGGATCGACGAGCAGTACTTC. Its protein is CASSYATGIDEQYF.

The chain has TRBV19 and TRBJ1-1, with D perhaps TRBD1 (5 bases). This CDR3 is 12 amino acids long. Germline lookup yields CDR1 LNHDA and CDR2 SQIVND (reference sequence). Trimming left V 4 bases short and J 11 bases short, with 14 bases between. CDR3 nucleotide sequence: TGTGCCAGTAGTAAAGGGGCAGCGGACGCTTTCTTT. Its translation: CASSKGAADAFF.

J is TRBJ1-1 and V is TRBV2; weak D call: TRBD1 (6 bases). V dropped 7 bases and J dropped 4 bases, with 13 bases sitting between them. In germline, CDR1 is SNHLY, CDR2 FYNNEI. The CDR3 runs to 13 residues. CDR3 nucleotides: TGTGCCAGCAAACGACAGGCTGTCACTGAAGCTTTCTTT. Its protein is CASKRQAVTEAFF. The full variable domain, completed using reference TRBV2 and TRBJ1-1, is EPEVTQTPSHQVTQMGQEVILRCVPISNHLYFYWYRQILGQKVEFLVSFYNNEISEKSEIFDDQFSVERPDGSNFTLKIRSTKLEDSAMYFCASKRQAVTEAFFGQGTRLTVV.